This paragraph covers one T cell receptor (beta chain) sequence. The CDR3 is made up of 13 amino acids. V trimming: 6 bases; J trimming: 5 bases; junction bases outside the gene matches: 4. Germline CDR1 and CDR2: MNHEY and SVGAGI. This record belongs to a study of blood T cell repertoires in COVID-19. Study at large: Both acute and convalescent COVID-19 samples were obtained from the United States, Italy and Spain. PBMCs, B-cell-depleted T cells, or T cells were the source of the cDNA or gDNA that made up the material.

Per the original data handling: Reference gene primer amplification yielded estimated nucleated cell counts. Assay: immunoSEQ multiplex PCR; the TCRdb copy retains only in-frame clones and omits some. V, J and clone size are taken as reported in that table, and D and trimming were inferred from the DNA itself. The sample lists 150,000 to 200,000 clones, about 81% occurring once. This sequence joins TRBV6-5 and TRBJ1-5, with 7 bases matching TRBD1. Sequenced: peripheral blood. The TCR sequence derives from a human donor in a cohort sampled during active COVID-19. The CDR3 loop is CASRTGLDQPQHF. CDR3 DNA sequence: TGTGCCAGCAGGACAGGGTTGGATCAGCCCCAGCATTTT.